This T cell receptor beta chain was captured in a study of cytomegalovirus exposure and HLA in healthy donors (TCRdb year 2017). Broadly, across the study: An earlier analysis of 587 of the donors reported about 280 Gb of sequence data and 117 million unique TCR beta sequences obtained from some 200 million T cells. An early release covering around 630 HLA-typed donors comprised 300 to 350 gigabases of sequencing data and approximately 85 million unique TCR sequences. Of the 398 genotyped donors, over 65% fell in the genetic ancestry cluster associated with self-reported Caucasian donors. The study aimed to test whether cataloging public T cell receptors could reveal signatures of past pathogen exposure. The study used immunosequencing to profile the T cell repertoires of 666 subjects and linked those repertoires to cytomegalovirus serostatus. In addition to the first cohort of around 670 subjects, a separate validation cohort of approximately 130 different subjects was used. High-throughput TCR immunosequencing, statistical association of individual TCRs with disease status, and machine learning were combined to predict cytomegalovirus infection status. A later analysis re-analyzed previously published TCR beta repertoires from 660 or so donors and added high-resolution HLA genotyping to study TCR occurrence patterns. The later analysis used no new phenotypic data to find candidate immune exposures, relying instead on TCR beta sequences and their occurrence across donors. An earlier analysis of fewer than 700 of the donors applied high-throughput TCR beta sequencing to assess whether each TCR beta V gene segment acted as functional or pseudogenic. Donor age, sex, ethnicity and CMV serostatus were compiled alongside the repertoire data. Genome-wide SNP genotypes for about 65% of the roughly 700 donors were used in a later genetic analysis, which treated that subset as a discovery cohort. Every repertoire in the discovery cohort had been generated on one and the same sequencing platform. Both class I and class II loci were covered by HLA typing, at four-digit resolution. Typing coverage varied by locus: roughly 629-640 donors for A, B, C, DRB1 and DQB1; 522 for DQA1; more than 600 for DPA1; fewer than 480 for DPB1. Because of strong linkage in the cohort, roughly five DR-DQ haplotypes were treated as single units for association and clustering. Across about 370 genotyped donors of the cohort, an average of approximately 200,000 unique TCR beta nucleotide sequences per donor were sequenced, and around 20% of those sequences were non-productive.

Library creation used the immunoSEQ multiplex PCR assay. For the multiplex PCR, a mixture combining 60 forward primers for TCR Vbeta segments and 13 reverse primers for TCR Jbeta segments was used. The CDR3 region of rearranged TCR beta genes was amplified from genomic DNA by a multiplex PCR assay. The amplified TCR beta libraries were sequenced on the Illumina HiSeq System as 87-base-pair reads. The study's processing was this. A later analysis tallied 75 million to 85 million unique TCR beta chains across the 610 or so repertoires, and about 12 million of those chains were shared by two or more donors. Raw reads were error-corrected and collapsed into unique sequences by a nearest-neighbor algorithm in which closely related sequences were merged to remove PCR and sequencing errors. Alignment of CDR3 sequences to IMGT reference sequences was used to assign V, D and J gene segments. For a sequence to be retained, at least a six-nucleotide match to both a V gene segment and a J gene segment was required. Rearrangements were classified as productive when the CDR3 lacked stop codons and remained in frame with V and J, and all other rearrangements were classified as non-productive. CDR3 was defined according to IMGT convention as the region running from the second conserved V-encoded cysteine to the conserved J-encoded phenylalanine. The earlier analysis of about 640 of the donors excluded any sequence lacking an unambiguous match to a single V gene segment. In an earlier analysis of a few hundred of the donors, V segments were called functional above 56.7% productive rearrangements and were called segregating when the between-donor standard deviation exceeded 5%. To diagnose cytomegalovirus status from the catalog of TCR beta chain sequences, a statistical classification framework was built. A later analysis assigned V and J genes by comparing TCR nucleotide sequences with IMGT/GENE-DB human TR gene sequences. The TCRdist pipeline was used in a later analysis to assign CDR3 sequences and most-parsimonious VDJ recombination scenarios. A later analysis defined each TCR beta chain by its CDR3 amino acid sequence plus V-gene family, and excluded reads lacking a unique V-gene family. As a way to deal with suspected cross-contamination and a sequencing artifact, a later analysis dropped under 600 nucleotide sequences that were highly shared and had low generation probability. A later analysis calculated a clonal expansion index for each public chain from normalized within-repertoire ranks of inferred template counts. In a later analysis, generation probabilities were computed using a VDJ recombination model fitted to out-of-frame rearrangements, and the results were checked against IGoR. Hypergeometric tests were used in a later analysis to score TCR-TCR, TCR-HLA and TCR-CMV co-occurrence, with a repertoire-size bias correction applied to the TCR pairs. In a later analysis, false discovery rates were estimated by permuting HLA or CMV assignments 20 times. A later analysis grouped co-occurring TCRs with DBSCAN, adding TCRdist sequence similarity when clustering within HLA-allele-positive subsets. For co-occurrence clustering, repertoires with fewer than 30,000 or more than 120,000 public chains were excluded, along with five repertoires with anomalous nucleotide sharing. Here the immuneACCESS table is served through TCRdb, limited to in-frame sequences with V and J called. Missing clones are a known gap in these copies; in checked studies unresolved V genes cover under half, and the rest lacks a known reason. The V and J calls and clone size come from that table; D and trimming were worked out from the DNA. This sample is represented by some 130,000 clones; roughly 79% of them were singletons. The top ten constitute around 1.8% of the sample.

Points the paper makes about the study in general: Only TCR beta chains were sequenced in this cohort, and the absence of alpha or paired-chain data limited detectable features. The only immune exposure information available for the cohort was CMV serostatus. The study listed 150 to 200 TCR beta chains as associated with cytomegalovirus. A group of highly shared sequence variants was considered likely to be a technical artifact of the sequencing pipeline. Linkage disequilibrium might explain the correlated functional status among segregating V segments, but an unknown experimental factor could not be excluded. It was suggested by the authors that the approach could potentially be generalized to other disease states and immunological phenotypes. Compared with the approximately 670-donor mean, donors in an Asian-associated ancestry cluster had fewer N-insertions in productive TCRs, according to a later genetic analysis. Specific HLA alleles were associated with 16,951 TCR beta sequences at a false discovery rate of 0.05 in a later analysis. An association between a missense DCLRE1C variant and V-gene and J-gene trimming of TCR beta chains was found in a later genetic analysis and replicated in an independent cohort. When HLA alleles, especially DR and DQ, strongly co-occurred, attributing TCR associations to individual alleles was difficult. Compared with equally common non-associated chains, HLA-associated TCR beta chains in a later analysis were more clonally expanded and had lower generation probabilities. In vitro tests confirmed that a few of the cytomegalovirus-associated TCR beta chains recognize cytomegalovirus antigens. The presence/absence analyses assumed that sequencing depth was roughly uniform across donors, and that assumption may not be true. Some IMGT-functional V segments, including TRBV6-2 and TRBV6-3, could not be distinguished by the 87-base-pair reads and were therefore excluded. Because counts were too low, 15 to 20 rarely observed V segments, including chromosome 9 orphons, were excluded from the earlier analysis of 587 of the donors. A further reported finding was that TCR beta sequences accurately predicted the HLA-A and HLA-B alleles for most subjects in the first cohort. A later analysis found that TCR association rates varied across HLA loci, with DRB1 alleles showing the most associated TCRs and HLA-C alleles the fewest. A later analysis found that most CMV-associated TCR beta chains appeared HLA-restricted, with HLA associations seemingly driven largely by CMV exposure. Because HLA typing was unavailable for some donors at each locus, only the typed subset was used in association tests. In an earlier analysis of over 550 of the donors, most TCR beta V segments were observed in productive rearrangements about 87% or about 30% of the time, broadly matching IMGT annotations. Across donors, most TCR sequences were observed very rarely, whereas some public TCRs were present in many individuals. In a later analysis, several top co-occurrence clusters were reported to appear linked to parvovirus B19, influenza, CMV and Epstein-Barr virus. Cytomegalovirus status was reported to be diagnosed by the classifier with high specificity and sensitivity in both the original and validation cohorts.

In the germline V gene, CDR1 corresponds to MNHEY and CDR2 to SVGAGI. V lost 7 bases and J lost 2 bases; the stretch between them is 9 bases long. The CDR3 covers 13 residues, taking in both the cysteine and the phenylalanine. Only the CDR3 DNA is retained, 39 bases long and in frame from the first base. Turning to this clone: Its antigen remains unidentified. No base qualities exist here, and no much larger clone lies one base off it.

The cohort consisted of approximately 690 healthy bone marrow donors. All cohort members were sampled while nominally healthy, although unrecorded immune exposures were likely present. The donor was CMV seronegative and belonged to the group of 352 seronegative cohort members. Each donor provided a peripheral blood sample, and peripheral blood mononuclear cells were used for TCR beta sequencing. Genomic DNA was extracted from the blood cell samples with the Qiagen DNeasy Blood Extraction Kit. The chain links TRBV6-5 with TRBJ1-5; TRBD1 is a weak D gene call, 5 bases matching. The clonotype comes from a woman aged 45-65 years in good health and CMV-seronegative. Sequencing was done on a sample of PBMCs. The nucleotide sequence is given as TGTGCCAGCATGACAGCTGGCAATCAGCCCCAGCATTTT. This codes for CASMTAGNQPQHF.